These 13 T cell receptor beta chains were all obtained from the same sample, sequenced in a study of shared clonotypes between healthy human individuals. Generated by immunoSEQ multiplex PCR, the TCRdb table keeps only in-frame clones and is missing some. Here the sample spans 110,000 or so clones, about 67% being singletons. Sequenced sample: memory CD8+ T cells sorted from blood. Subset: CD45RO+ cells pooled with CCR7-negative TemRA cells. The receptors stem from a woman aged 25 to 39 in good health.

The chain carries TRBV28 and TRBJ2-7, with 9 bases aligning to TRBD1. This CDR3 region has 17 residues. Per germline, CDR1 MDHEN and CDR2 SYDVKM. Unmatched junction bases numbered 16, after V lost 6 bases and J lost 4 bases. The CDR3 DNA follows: TGTGCCAGCAGGGGCAGAAAAGGGACAGGGCGTCCATACGAGCAGTACTTC. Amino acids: CASRGRKGTGRPYEQYF.

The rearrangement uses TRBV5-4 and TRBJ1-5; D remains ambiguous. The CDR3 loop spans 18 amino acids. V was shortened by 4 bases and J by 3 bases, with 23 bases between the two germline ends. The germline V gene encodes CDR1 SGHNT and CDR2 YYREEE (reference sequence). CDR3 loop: CASSQDPYRETTNQPQHF. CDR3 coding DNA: TGTGCCAGCAGCCAAGATCCGTACCGGGAGACTACCAATCAGCCCCAGCATTTT.

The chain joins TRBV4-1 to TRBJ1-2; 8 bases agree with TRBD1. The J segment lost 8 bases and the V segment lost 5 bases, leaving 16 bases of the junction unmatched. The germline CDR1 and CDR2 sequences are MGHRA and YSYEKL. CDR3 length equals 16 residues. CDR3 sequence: CASSFHTGTGLRGYTF. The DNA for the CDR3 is TGCGCCAGCAGCTTTCACACCGGGACAGGACTTCGCGGCTACACCTTC.

The DNA for the CDR3 is TGTGCCACCAGCAGAGTGGGAGATGGGGCCAACGTCCTGACTTTC. Protein sequence: CATSRVGDGANVLTF. The chain has TRBV15 and TRBJ2-6, with D possibly matching TRBD2 (5 bases). Trimming cost V 1 base and J 3 bases, with 7 bases left between them. Germline-derived CDR1 and CDR2 are LNHNV and YYDKDF (reference sequence). The CDR3 sequence is 15 residues long.

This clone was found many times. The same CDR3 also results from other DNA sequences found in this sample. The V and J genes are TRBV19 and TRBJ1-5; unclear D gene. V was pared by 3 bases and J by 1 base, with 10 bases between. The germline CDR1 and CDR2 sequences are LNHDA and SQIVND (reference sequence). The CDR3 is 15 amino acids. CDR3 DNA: TGTGCCAGTAGTATTTGGGGTACGAGCAATCAGCCCCAGCATTTT. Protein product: CASSIWGTSNQPQHF.

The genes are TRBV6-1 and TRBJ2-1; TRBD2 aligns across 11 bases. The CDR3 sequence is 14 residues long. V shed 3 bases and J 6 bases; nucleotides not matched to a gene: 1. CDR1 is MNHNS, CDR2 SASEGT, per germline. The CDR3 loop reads CASSDGTSGNEQFF. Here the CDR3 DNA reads TGTGCCAGCAGTGACGGGACTAGCGGCAATGAGCAGTTCTTC.

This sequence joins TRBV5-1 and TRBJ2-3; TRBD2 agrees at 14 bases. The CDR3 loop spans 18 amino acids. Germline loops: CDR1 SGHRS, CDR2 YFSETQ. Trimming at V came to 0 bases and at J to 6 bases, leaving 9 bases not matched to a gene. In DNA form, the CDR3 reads TGCGCCAGCAGCTTGGACGCAGGGACTAGCGGGAGCTCCGATACGCAGTATTTT. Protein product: CASSLDAGTSGSSDTQYF.

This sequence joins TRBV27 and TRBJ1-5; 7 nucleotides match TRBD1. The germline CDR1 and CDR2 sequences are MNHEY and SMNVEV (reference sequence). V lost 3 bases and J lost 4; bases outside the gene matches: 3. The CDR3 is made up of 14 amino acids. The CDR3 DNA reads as TGTGCCAGCAGTTTTGTACAGGGGAATCAGCCCCAGCATTTT. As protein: CASSFVQGNQPQHF.

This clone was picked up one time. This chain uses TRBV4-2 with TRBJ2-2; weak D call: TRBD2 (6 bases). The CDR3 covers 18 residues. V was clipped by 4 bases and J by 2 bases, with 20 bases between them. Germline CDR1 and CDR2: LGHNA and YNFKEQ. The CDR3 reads CASSRRPGGGPNTGELFF. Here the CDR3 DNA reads TGTGCCAGCAGCCGGCGACCTGGGGGAGGACCAAACACCGGGGAGCTGTTTTTT.

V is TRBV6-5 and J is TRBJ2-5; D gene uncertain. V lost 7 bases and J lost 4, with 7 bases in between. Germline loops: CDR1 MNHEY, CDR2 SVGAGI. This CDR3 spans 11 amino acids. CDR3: CASKGRETQYF. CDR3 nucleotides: TGTGCCAGCAAGGGCAGAGAGACCCAGTACTTC.

As DNA, the CDR3 is TGTGCCATTAGGGACAGCGGGAGACCGAACACTGAAGCTTTCTTT. Its protein is CAIRDSGRPNTEAFF. The chain employs TRBV10-3 and TRBJ1-1, with TRBD1 identical over 7 bases. The CDR3 loop spans 15 amino acids. The V segment lost 9 bases and the J segment 1 base; nucleotides outside the gene matches: 11. Germline-derived CDR1 and CDR2 are ENHRY and SYGVKD.

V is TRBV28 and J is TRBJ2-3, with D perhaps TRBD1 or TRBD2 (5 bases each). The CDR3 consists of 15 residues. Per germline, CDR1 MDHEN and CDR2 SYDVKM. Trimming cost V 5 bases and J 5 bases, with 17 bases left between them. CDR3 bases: TGTGCCAGCAGTCCGCCGGGACGTCCGATAGATACGCAGTATTTT. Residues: CASSPPGRPIDTQYF.

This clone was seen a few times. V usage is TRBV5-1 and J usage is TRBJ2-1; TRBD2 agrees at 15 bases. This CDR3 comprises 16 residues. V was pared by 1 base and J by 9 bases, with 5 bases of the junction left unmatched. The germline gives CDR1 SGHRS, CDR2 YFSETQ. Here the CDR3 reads CASSLSGTSGGSEQFF. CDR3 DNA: TGCGCCAGCAGCTTGTCCGGGACTAGCGGGGGGTCTGAGCAGTTCTTC.